One and the same sample provided the 17 T cell receptor beta chains below, sequenced in a study of regulatory T cells in long-lasting Graves disease. As for time point: newly diagnosed GD, antithyroid drugs for less than 3 months. PBMC-derived RNA was used for the TCR library. In building TCR beta libraries, iRepertoire HTBI primers were used together with Arm-PCR of CDR3 regions. TCRdb recomputed calls from the multiplex PCR reads with MiXCR, one row per CDR3 protein. The table includes 560,000 or so distinct CDR3 sequences, 15% to 20% detected once. These sequences were also reported in another study, on T cells in Graves' hyperthyroidism and ophthalmopathy.

The sample consisted of peripheral blood mononuclear cells (PBMCs), taken at new diagnosis, from a patient treated with antithyroid drugs. The origin of the receptors is a man between 18 and 29 years old with Graves disease.

This clonotype was observed a few times. The chain links TRBV20-1 to TRBJ2-6, with 10 bases aligning to TRBD2. This CDR3 spans 17 amino acids. V lost 4 bases and J lost 3; bases outside the gene matches: 9. Germline loops: CDR1 DFQATT, CDR2 SNEGSKA (reference sequence). DNA for the CDR3: TGCAGTGCTACCGATCTAGCGGGAGTTCGTGGGGCCAACGTCCTGACTTTC. Translated, it gives CSATDLAGVRGANVLTF.

This clonotype was seen only a few times. At one end, the junction sequence differs from germline, possibly due to a read error. This chain joins TRBV28 and TRBJ1-3; D not certain. The germline gives CDR1 MDHEN, CDR2 SYDVKM. This CDR3 contains 15 residues. This chain's CDR3 is CASSLLGASGNTTYF. CDR3 nucleotides: TGTGCCAGCAGTTTATTAGGAGCCTCTGGAAACACCACATATTTT.

This clonotype showed up many times. The rearrangement uses TRBV28 and TRBJ2-7; D is unresolved. Germline loops: CDR1 MDHEN, CDR2 SYDVKM. This CDR3 comprises 12 residues. The V end lost 3 bases, the J end lost 6 bases, and 9 bases lay between the germline ends. The CDR3 coding sequence is TGTGCCAGCAGTTTTGGAGTATCCGAGCAGTACTTC. This encodes CASSFGVSEQYF.

The sample holds many counts of this clonotype. The chain carries TRBV12-3 or TRBV12-4 and TRBJ2-7; no clear D gene. CDR3 length equals 13 residues. V gave up 7 bases and J gave up 0 bases, with 10 bases separating them. The CDR3 sequence is CASMGSSSYEQYF. The CDR3 DNA reads TGTGCCAGCATGGGCAGTAGCTCCTACGAGCAGTACTTC.

This clonotype has more than one count but fewer than ten. The chain recombines TRBV28 with TRBJ2-1; 14 bases match TRBD2. The V gene end was trimmed by 2 bases and the J gene end by 8 bases; junction bases not matched to a gene: 11. Germline V gene data show CDR1 as MDHEN and CDR2 as SYDVKM. The CDR3 has 18 residues. In DNA form, the CDR3 reads TGTGCCAGCAGTTTAGGGGCCCGACTAGCGGGAGGGCGGGATGAGCAGTTCTTC. Protein sequence: CASSLGARLAGGRDEQFF.

This clonotype has at least ten counts. The rearrangement uses TRBV5-1 and TRBJ2-3; 10 bases are a match to TRBD2. The CDR3 contains 17 residues. V gave up 2 bases and J gave up 4 bases; unmatched junction bases: 10. Germline values: CDR1 SGHRS, CDR2 YFSETQ. The CDR3: CASSFSGRRKPPDTQYF. The CDR3 region has the DNA TGCGCCAGCAGCTTTAGCGGGAGGAGGAAGCCACCAGATACGCAGTATTTT.

In its sample, this clonotype was seen many times. The chain joins TRBV3-1 to TRBJ2-7; TRBD1 aligns across 9 bases. The CDR3 loop spans 16 amino acids. V was clipped by 4 bases and J by 1 base; unmatched bases: 8. Germline loops: CDR1 LGHDT, CDR2 YNNKEL (reference sequence). The CDR3 sequence is CASSPIDGQGSYEQYF. The CDR3 DNA reads TGTGCCAGCAGCCCAATCGACGGACAGGGGTCCTACGAGCAGTACTTC.

The table lists this clonotype with a few counts. V usage is TRBV9 and J usage is TRBJ2-3; possibly TRBD1 for D (5 bases). The CDR3 consists of 14 residues. Trimming removed 1 base from V and 0 bases from J, with 6 bases in between. CDR1 is SGDLS and CDR2 is YYNGEE in the germline V gene. The CDR3 DNA is TGTGCCAGCAGCGTACAGGGCAGCACAGATACGCAGTATTTT. Translation gives CASSVQGSTDTQYF.

This clonotype was recorded at least ten times. The chain joins TRBV30 to TRBJ1-1, with D unclear. Germline V gene lookup returns CDR1 GTSNPN and CDR2 SVGIG (reference sequence). The CDR3 loop spans 14 amino acids. The V end was cut by 4 bases, the J end by 0 bases, with 12 bases between. This chain's CDR3 is CAWIAKRMNTEAFF. DNA for the CDR3: TGTGCCTGGATCGCCAAGAGAATGAACACTGAAGCTTTCTTT. Filled out from reference TRBV30 and TRBJ1-1, the complete variable domain reads SQTIHQWPATLVQPVGSPLSLECTVEGTSNPNLYWYRQAAGRGLQLLFYSVGIGQISSEVPQNLSASRPQDRQFILSSKKLLLSDSGFYLCAWIAKRMNTEAFFGQGTRLTVV.

This clonotype was seen more than once but under ten times. The J gene is TRBJ2-2, the V gene TRBV7-2; D is undetermined. The CDR3 loop spans 16 amino acids. Germline CDR1 is SGHTA and CDR2 is FQGNSA. Trimming took off 1 base at V and 0 bases at J, with 9 bases between the two ends. The CDR3 bases are TGTGCCAGCAGCTTAGAACGGGTCCCGAACACCGGGGAGCTGTTTTTT. Amino acids: CASSLERVPNTGELFF.

A few counts support this clonotype. The rearrangement uses TRBV20-1 and TRBJ2-1, with 9 bases identical to TRBD1. Germline V gives CDR1 DFQATT, CDR2 SNEGSKA (reference sequence). This CDR3 contains 15 residues. The ends lost 5 bases at V and 4 bases at J; junction bases unmatched: 9. The CDR3 DNA follows: TGCAGTGCTGGTCCCCCGGGACAGGGATACAATGAGCAGTTCTTC. Amino acid sequence: CSAGPPGQGYNEQFF.

This clonotype appeared a few times. The genes are TRBV10-2 and TRBJ2-7, with TRBD1 matching 7 bases. From germline, CDR1 is WSHSY and CDR2 SAAADI. This CDR3 region has 14 residues. Unmatched junction bases numbered 7, after V lost 2 bases and J lost 6 bases. The CDR3 sequence is CASSEQTGVSEQYF. CDR3 bases: TGCGCCAGCAGTGAGCAAACAGGGGTCAGCGAGCAGTACTTC.

CDR3 in DNA: TGTGCCAGCAACCAACCGGGACAGGGGGTTTTGGATGAGCAGTTCTTC. This translates into CASNQPGQGVLDEQFF. The chain links TRBV7-2 to TRBJ2-1; 11 nucleotides line up with TRBD1. The CDR3 covers 16 residues. Looked up from germline, CDR1 is SGHTA and CDR2 is FQGNSA. Losses at the gene ends were 7 bases for V and 8 bases for J; bases not matched to a gene: 13. The variable domain in full, completed from reference TRBV7-2 and TRBJ2-1, reads GAGVSQSPSNKVTEKGKDVELRCDPISGHTALYWYRQSLGQGLEFLIYFQGNSAPDKSGLPSDRFSAERTGGSVSTLTIQRTQQEDSAVYLCASNQPGQGVLDEQFFGPGTRLTVL.

This clonotype was seen ten or more times. This chain joins TRBV10-3 and TRBJ2-7; no definite D call. V was cut by 4 bases and J by 3 bases, with 16 bases left in between. CDR1 and CDR2 (germline): ENHRY, SYGVKD. The CDR3 is 15 residues long. Here the CDR3 DNA reads TGTGCCATCAGTGGTCGGCAGGATCCGATCTACGAGCAGTACTTC. Protein: CAISGRQDPIYEQYF.

The V and J genes are TRBV10-3 and TRBJ1-2, with 9 positions matching TRBD1. Germline V gene sequence: CDR1 ENHRY, CDR2 SYGVKD. The CDR3 is 18 amino acids. Trimming took 2 bases from V and 0 from J; bases not matched to a gene: 10. The CDR3 region has the DNA TGTGCCATCAGTGAGCCCGGGACAGGGCCGCCTTCTAACTATGGCTACACCTTC. Amino acids: CAISEPGTGPPSNYGYTF.

For this clonotype: With a much larger clone just one base away, this may be a read error. The J gene is TRBJ2-1, the V gene TRBV28, with 8 nucleotides matching TRBD2. The CDR3 is 16 residues long. Germline lookup yields CDR1 MDHEN and CDR2 SYDVKM. With V trimmed by 4 bases and J by 5 bases, 10 bases remained unmatched. This CDR3 is CASSYSTSVDNNEQFF. CDR3 DNA sequence: TGTGCCAGCAGTTACTCGACTAGCGTAGATAACAATGAGCAGTTCTTC.

The V gene is TRBV7-9, the J gene TRBJ1-1; maybe TRBD1 (5 bases). CDR3 size: 13 residues. With 3 bases removed from V and 6 bases from J, the gap between germline ends came to 11 bases. Germline-derived CDR1 and CDR2 are SEHNR and FQNEAQ (reference sequence). CDR3 DNA sequence: TGTGCCAGCAGCTTTTGGGGGGGACCTGAAGCTTTCTTT. Encoded protein: CASSFWGGPEAFF.